This TCR beta chain was sequenced in a study of cytomegalovirus exposure and HLA in healthy donors (dated by TCRdb to 2015 to 2018). In the study overall: An earlier analysis of several hundred of the donors reported 250 to 300 Gb of sequence data and 117 million unique TCR beta sequences obtained from around 190 million T cells. An early release that covered approximately 600 HLA-typed donors contained around 330 gigabases of sequencing data and tens of millions of unique TCR sequences. Of the roughly 390 genotyped donors, 65% to 90% were placed in the genetic ancestry cluster associated with self-reported Caucasian donors. The aim of the study was to test whether cataloging public T cell receptors could identify signatures of past pathogen exposure. The T cell repertoires of 700 or so subjects were profiled by immunosequencing and related to cytomegalovirus serostatus. A separate validation cohort of about 110 different subjects was used in addition to the roughly 670-subject first cohort. High-throughput TCR immunosequencing, statistical association of individual TCRs with disease status, and machine learning were combined to predict cytomegalovirus infection status. In a later analysis, previously published TCR beta repertoires from some 640 donors were re-analyzed and high-resolution HLA genotyping was added so that TCR occurrence patterns could be studied. The later analysis used no new phenotypic data to find candidate immune exposures, relying instead on TCR beta sequences and their occurrence across donors. In an earlier analysis of 500 to 650 of the donors, high-throughput TCR beta sequencing was used to judge whether each TCR beta V gene segment behaved as functional or pseudogenic. Donor age, sex, ethnicity and CMV serostatus were collected together with the repertoire data. In a later genetic analysis, genome-wide SNP genotypes for about 60% of the 666 donors were used, and that subset was treated as a discovery cohort. All discovery cohort repertoires had been generated using a single sequencing platform. Both class I and class II loci were covered by HLA typing, at four-digit resolution. The number of donors typed differed by locus, with roughly 629-640 for A, B, C, DRB1 and DQB1, approximately 500 for DQA1, 606 for DPA1, and approximately 470 for DPB1. Because of strong linkage in the cohort, roughly five DR-DQ haplotypes were treated as single units for association and clustering. Among over 350 genotyped donors of the cohort, an average of around 240,000 unique TCR beta nucleotide sequences were sequenced per donor, around 20% of them non-productive.

The library was produced with the immunoSEQ multiplex PCR assay. The multiplex PCR relied on a mix of 60 forward primers for TCR Vbeta segments and 13 reverse primers for TCR Jbeta segments. The CDR3 region of rearranged TCR beta genes was amplified from genomic DNA with a multiplex PCR assay. The amplified TCR beta libraries were sequenced on the Illumina HiSeq System as 87-base-pair reads. The source study handled its data this way. In a later analysis, approximately 74 million unique TCR beta chains were counted across the 500 to 700 repertoires, and roughly 9.9 million of these chains were shared by at least two donors. Raw reads were error-corrected and collapsed into unique sequences by a nearest-neighbor algorithm in which closely related sequences were merged to remove PCR and sequencing errors. To assign V, D and J gene segments, CDR3 sequences were aligned to IMGT reference sequences. Each retained sequence needed at least a six-nucleotide match to both a V gene segment and a J gene segment. Rearrangements were classified as productive when the CDR3 lacked stop codons and remained in frame with V and J, and all other rearrangements were classified as non-productive. Following IMGT convention, CDR3 was defined as the stretch from the second conserved V-encoded cysteine up to the conserved J-encoded phenylalanine. In an earlier analysis of more than 550 of the donors, sequences lacking an unambiguous match to a single V gene segment were excluded. An earlier analysis of about 600 of the donors called V segments functional above 56.7% productive rearrangements and segregating when the between-donor standard deviation exceeded 5%. A statistical classification framework was developed to diagnose cytomegalovirus status using the catalog of TCR beta chain sequences. In a later analysis, TCR nucleotide sequences were compared against IMGT/GENE-DB human TR gene sequences so that V and J genes could be assigned. A later analysis assigned CDR3 sequences and most-parsimonious VDJ recombination scenarios with the TCRdist pipeline. In a later analysis, every TCR beta chain was defined by the combination of its CDR3 amino acid sequence and its V-gene family, and reads without a unique V-gene family were dropped. To address suspected cross-contamination and a sequencing artifact, a later analysis removed 550 to 750 highly shared, low-generation-probability nucleotide sequences. In a later analysis, a clonal expansion index was calculated for each public chain from normalized within-repertoire ranks of inferred template counts. Generation probabilities in a later analysis came from a VDJ recombination model fitted to out-of-frame rearrangements, and those results were checked against IGoR. A later analysis scored TCR-TCR, TCR-HLA and TCR-CMV co-occurrence with hypergeometric tests, applying a repertoire-size bias correction to TCR pairs. To estimate false discovery rates, a later analysis permuted the HLA or CMV assignments 20 times. In a later analysis, co-occurring TCRs were grouped using DBSCAN, with TCRdist sequence similarity added in when clustering inside HLA-allele-positive subsets. Repertoires with fewer than 30,000 or more than 120,000 public chains, plus five repertoires with anomalous nucleotide sharing, were excluded from co-occurrence clustering. In its TCRdb copy, this immuneACCESS table keeps in-frame sequences only and misses some clones. Where compared with another copy, unresolved V genes explain less than half of these, and the others have no known cause. V and J calls and clone size are copied from that table; D and trimming were computed from the DNA. This sample's table carries roughly 150,000 clones. The biggest ten clones account for around 1.6% of the sample.

The cohort comprised 670 or so healthy bone marrow donors. All cohort members were sampled while nominally healthy, although unrecorded immune exposures were likely present. The donor was CMV seronegative and belonged to the group of 352 seronegative cohort members. Each donor provided a peripheral blood sample, and peripheral blood mononuclear cells were used for TCR beta sequencing. The Qiagen DNeasy Blood Extraction Kit was used to extract genomic DNA from the blood cell samples. What the work shows at the level of the full study, not this receptor alone: The classifier was reported to diagnose cytomegalovirus status with high specificity and sensitivity in both the original and validation cohorts. Strong co-occurrence of HLA alleles, especially DR and DQ, made assigning TCR associations to individual alleles difficult. Immune exposure information for the cohort was limited to CMV serostatus. While some public TCRs were present in many individuals, most TCR sequences turned up only very rarely across donors. Fewer than 20 rarely observed V segments, including chromosome 9 orphons, were excluded from the earlier analysis of almost 600 of the donors because counts were too low. Compared with the roughly 720-donor mean, donors in an Asian-associated ancestry cluster had fewer N-insertions in productive TCRs, according to a later genetic analysis. Only TCR beta chains were sequenced in this cohort, and the absence of alpha or paired-chain data limited detectable features. Correlated functional status among segregating V segments might be attributable to linkage disequilibrium, but an unknown experimental factor could not be ruled out. In the study, about 150 TCR beta chains were listed as associated with cytomegalovirus. Because HLA typing was missing for some donors at each locus, association tests included only the typed subset. The authors suggested that the approach could potentially be generalized to other disease states and immunological phenotypes. The sequencing pipeline was judged likely to have produced a cluster of highly shared sequence variants as a technical artifact. In an earlier analysis of 587 of the donors, most TCR beta V segments appeared in productive rearrangements about 87% or about 30% of the time, broadly matching IMGT annotations. A later analysis found that TCR association rates varied across HLA loci, with DRB1 alleles showing the most associated TCRs and HLA-C alleles the fewest. According to a later analysis, most CMV-associated TCR beta chains appeared to be HLA-restricted, and the HLA associations seemed to be driven largely by CMV exposure. The presence/absence analyses assumed that sequencing depth was roughly uniform across donors, and that assumption may not be true. Compared with equally common non-associated chains, HLA-associated TCR beta chains in a later analysis were more clonally expanded and had lower generation probabilities. A few of the identified cytomegalovirus-associated TCR beta chains were confirmed in vitro to be specific for cytomegalovirus antigens. A further reported finding was that TCR beta sequences accurately predicted the HLA-A and HLA-B alleles for most subjects in the first cohort. At a false discovery rate of 0.05, a later analysis linked about 16,000 TCR beta sequences to specific HLA alleles. A later genetic analysis associated a missense DCLRE1C variant with V-gene and J-gene trimming of TCR beta chains, and an independent cohort replicated the association. Several of the top co-occurrence clusters appeared to be linked to parvovirus B19, influenza, CMV and Epstein-Barr virus, according to a later analysis.

As for this clone: Its specific antigen is unknown.

This receptor was obtained from a woman between 45 and 65 years old in good health and CMV-seronegative. The sequenced sample consisted of PBMCs.

The DNA reads TGCGAAGGAAAGCGGGGGGGTTCCGGGGAGCTGTTTTTT. Its translation reads: CEGKRGGSGELFF. The rearranged segments are TRBV5-1 and TRBJ2-2; TRBD2 lines up with 10 middle nucleotides. The CDR3 holds 13 amino acids from the cysteine to the phenylalanine. Only the CDR3 part of the read is kept: 39 bases, read in frame from the first base. The germline V gene specifies SGHRS as CDR1 and YFSETQ as CDR2.